The rows below give T cell receptor beta chains drawn from one sample of a study of early T cells in non-severe SARS-CoV-2 infection. TCRdb itself ran the 5' RACE reads through MiXCR, one entry per CDR3 protein. The table records more than 90,000 distinct CDR3 sequences, 11% of them present only once. Sequencing input: whole blood. These receptors came from an adult who was a healthcare worker with PCR-confirmed SARS-CoV-2 infection or an uninfected control (not recorded which). Each CDR3 is given with its conserved first and last residue. Fields, in order: clone size, V gene, D gene, J gene, CDR3 length, CDR3 DNA, CDR3 protein. A D gene is named only where the DNA matches it firmly. Some rows have no size entry. The others give once, few or many, or a class for an expanded clone.

few	TRBV3-1	TRBD1	TRBJ1-2	15	TGTGCCAGCAGACCGGCGGACAGGGGGCTGGGTGGCTACACCTTC	CASRPADRGLGGYTF
few	TRBV6-1	.	TRBJ2-4	16	TGTGCCAGCAGTGAAGTGGGCCGCCTAGACAAAAACATTCAGTACTTC	CASSEVGRLDKNIQYF
many	TRBV12-3/TRBV12-4	.	TRBJ2-1	15	TGTGCCAGCAGCCATCGCCCTAGGGCTTACAATGAGCAGTTCTTC	CASSHRPRAYNEQFF
.	TRBV19	.	TRBJ1-5	12	TGTGCCAGTTCCCGGCTCAATCAGCCCCAGCATTTT	CASSRLNQPQHF
once	TRBV7-2	TRBD2	TRBJ2-3	15	TGTGCCAGCAGCGCCGGACTAGTGAGGCCAGATACGCAGTATTTT	CASSAGLVRPDTQYF
many	TRBV7-3	TRBD1	TRBJ2-2	16	TGTGCCAGCAGCCGGGGAACGGGACAGGGCGCCGGGGAGCTGTTTTTT	CASSRGTGQGAGELFF
.	TRBV20-1	.	TRBJ2-2	11	TGCAGTGCAAGGGAGAGGGGGGAGCTGTTTTTT	CSARERGELFF
many	TRBV29-1	.	TRBJ1-4	11	TGCAGCCTCTGGCTGGGGGAAAAACTGTTTTTT	CSLWLGEKLFF
.	TRBV29-1	TRBD1	TRBJ2-5	14	TGCAGCGCCGGGCCCGGACAGGAGCAAGAGACCCAGTACTTC	CSAGPGQEQETQYF
few	TRBV12-3/TRBV12-4	TRBD1	TRBJ1-5	15	TGTGCCAGCACTCGGGACAGGGGGAACAATCAGCCCCAGCATTTT	CASTRDRGNNQPQHF
few	TRBV18	.	TRBJ1-1	16	TGTGCCAGCTCACCAACCCCTTTAGGGGGGAACACTGAAGCTTTCTTT	CASSPTPLGGNTEAFF
many	TRBV10-3	.	TRBJ2-7	15	TGTGCCATCAGTGCGGGGACTCCCGGATCCTACGAGCAGTACTTC	CAISAGTPGSYEQYF
.	TRBV4-1	.	TRBJ1-1	16	TGCGCCAGCAGCCAAGGGAACGCCATAGAGAACACTGAAGCTTTCTTT	CASSQGNAIENTEAFF
few	TRBV5-1	TRBD1	TRBJ1-1	13	TGCGCCAGCAGCTTTCAGGGGGACACTGAAGCTTTCTTT	CASSFQGDTEAFF
few	TRBV7-2	.	TRBJ2-1	20	TGTGCCAGCAGCTCCCCCAGGGTAGCGGAGAACACGGGATCCTACAATGAGCAGTTCTTC	CASSSPRVAENTGSYNEQFF
many	TRBV19	TRBD1	TRBJ1-5	18	TGTGCCAGTAGTTCCCACCTATACAGGGGGCTGAGCAATCAGCCCCAGCATTTT	CASSSHLYRGLSNQPQHF
many	TRBV24-1	.	TRBJ1-5	15	TGTGCCACCAGTGACCCTAGGGAGGGCAATCAGCCCCAGCATTTT	CATSDPREGNQPQHF
.	TRBV7-9	.	TRBJ2-2	14	TGTGCCAGCCCCCCGGACATCTACACCGGGGAGCTGTTTTTT	CASPPDIYTGELFF
.	TRBV2	.	TRBJ1-1	15	TGTGCCAGCAGTGAAGCGCCAGGGTTGAAGGATGAAGCTTTCTTT	CASSEAPGLKDEAFF
.	TRBV7-9	TRBD1	TRBJ2-1	16	TGTGCCAGCAGCGAAAGAAGACAGGGAATAGCGTTAAAGGAGTTCTTC	CASSERRQGIALKEFF
.	TRBV7-3	.	TRBJ1-1	16	TGTGCCAGCAGCTGGGGCACAGGGCAGCCGAACACTGAAGCTTTCTTT	CASSWGTGQPNTEAFF
.	TRBV6-7	TRBD2	TRBJ2-1	16	TGTGCCAGCAGTTTGACTAGCCGGAGCTCCTACAATGAGCAGTTCTTC	CASSLTSRSSYNEQFF
.	TRBV29-1	TRBD2	TRBJ2-1	15	TGCAGCGTTGATCTGGTGGCGGGAGGGCCCAGTGAGCAGTTCTTC	CSVDLVAGGPSEQFF
many	TRBV12-3/TRBV12-4	TRBD1	TRBJ2-7	18	TGTGCCAGCAGTCCTGGGACAGGGGGAGCGGGAGGTAACTACGAGCAGTACTTC	CASSPGTGGAGGNYEQYF
many	TRBV6-1	TRBD1	TRBJ1-2	15	TGTGCCAGCACCCCCGGACAGGGGGGATTCTATGGCTACACCTTC	CASTPGQGGFYGYTF
many	TRBV5-6	.	TRBJ2-1	16	TGTGCCAGCAGCTCGACGCTGGAATACAGATGGAATGAGCAGTTCTTC	CASSSTLEYRWNEQFF
few	TRBV6-4	TRBD2	TRBJ2-3	14	TGTGCCAGCAGTGTCGGGGGGACCACAGATACGCAGTATTTT	CASSVGGTTDTQYF
many	TRBV18	.	TRBJ2-5	13	TGTGCCAGCTCACCAAGCCTGCAAGAGACCCAGTACTTC	CASSPSLQETQYF
.	TRBV5-1	.	TRBJ2-3	15	TGCGCCAGCAGCTTGTCTAGTCTTAGCACAGATACGCAGTATTTT	CASSLSSLSTDTQYF
many	TRBV28	TRBD2	TRBJ2-1	15	TGTGCCAGCAGTCCCCCTCTAGCGGGAGGCAATGAGCAGTTCTTC	CASSPPLAGGNEQFF
few	TRBV6-5	TRBD1	TRBJ2-5	15	TGTGCCACCACCGGGCAGGGGGCCTCTCAAGAGACCCAGTACTTC	CATTGQGASQETQYF
few	TRBV12-3/TRBV12-4	.	TRBJ2-3	14	TGTGCCAGCAGTTTTGGGGGTGAGGGCTTTACGCAGTATTTT	CASSFGGEGFTQYF
many	TRBV18	.	TRBJ1-2	14	TGTGCCAGCTCACCATCCAGGGGTGGCTATGGCTACACCTTC	CASSPSRGGYGYTF
many	TRBV6-6	.	TRBJ1-1	15	TGTGCCAGCAGTTACTCAAGGGGAATGAACACTGAAGCTTTCTTT	CASSYSRGMNTEAFF
few	TRBV19	.	TRBJ2-7	15	TGTGCCAGTAGTATAGGGATGCGGGGACCCTACGAGCAGTACTTC	CASSIGMRGPYEQYF
.	TRBV18	TRBD1	TRBJ1-1	13	TGTGCCGGCTCCAGTGACAGGGACACTGAAGCTTTCTTT	CAGSSDRDTEAFF